Listed below are T cell receptor beta chains from one sample, sequenced in a study of blood T cell repertoires in COVID-19. Method: immunoSEQ multiplex PCR; TCRdb's copy keeps in-frame clones and lacks some. The top ten hold 2.2% of the sample, which has 250,000 to 300,000 clones, approximately 89% seen once. Sequencing was done on a sample of peripheral blood. These receptors came from a woman in her thirties with COVID-19, enrolled during active disease. CDR3s include the opening cysteine and the closing phenylalanine or tryptophan. A D gene is named only where the DNA matches it firmly. Size values are once, few and many counts, or a class for expanded clones, and some rows have none.

d_gene | abundance | j_gene | v_gene | CDR3nt | CDR3aa
NA | NA | TRBJ1-5 | TRBV28 | TGTGCCAGCAGTTTAAGAGGGTACGCTAGCAATCAGCCCCAGCATTTT | CASSLRGYASNQPQHF
TRBD1 | NA | TRBJ2-1 | TRBV18 | TGTGCCAGCTCTGTCGGGACAGGGGCGTACAATGAGCAGTTCTTC | CASSVGTGAYNEQFF
NA | NA | TRBJ1-1 | TRBV16 | TGTGCCAGCAGCCAAGGCATACTGAACACTGAAGCTTTCTTT | CASSQGILNTEAFF
NA | NA | TRBJ2-3 | TRBV5-1 | TGCGCCAGCAGCTTGGCCGGGGGGCTTAGTAAAGATACGCAGTATTTT | CASSLAGGLSKDTQYF
NA | NA | TRBJ1-5 | TRBV3-1/TRBV3-2 | TGTGCCAGCAGCTTCCTCGATCAGCCCCAGCATTTT | CASSFLDQPQHF
TRBD1 | once | TRBJ1-2 | TRBV6-5 | TGTGCCAGCACCCCAGGGGGTAACTATGGCTACACCTTC | CASTPGGNYGYTF
TRBD1 | NA | TRBJ2-7 | TRBV18 | TGTGCCAGCTCACAAACCTTGCGGACAGGGGCCTCCTACGAGCAGTACTTC | CASSQTLRTGASYEQYF
TRBD1 | NA | TRBJ2-5 | TRBV18 | TGTGCCAGCTCACCTAACGGACAGGGCCAAGAGACCCAGTACTTC | CASSPNGQGQETQYF
TRBD1 | NA | TRBJ1-1 | TRBV5-1 | TGCGCCAGCAGCCCGTACAGGGGGGTGAACACTGAAGCTTTCTTT | CASSPYRGVNTEAFF
TRBD1 | NA | TRBJ2-2 | TRBV28 | TGTGCCAGCACGGACAGGGCGAACACCGGGGAGCTGTTTTTT | CASTDRANTGELFF
NA | NA | TRBJ1-6 | TRBV23-1 | TGCACCAGCAGTCAATCGGGGGGGAAAAGAGATAATTCACCCCTCCACTTT | CTSSQSGGKRDNSPLHF
TRBD2 | few | TRBJ2-1 | TRBV14 | TGTGCCAGCAGCCACCTCAGGAGTAGCGGGGTTTACAATGAGCAGTTCTTC | CASSHLRSSGVYNEQFF
TRBD1 | NA | TRBJ1-4 | TRBV5-1 | TGCGCCAGCAGCCCTTACGGGACAGCCGCAACTAATGAAAAACTGTTTTTT | CASSPYGTAATNEKLFF
NA | NA | TRBJ2-7 | TRBV11-3 | TGTGCCAGCAGCTTAGGTCGGGGGATGAGCGAGCAGTACTTC | CASSLGRGMSEQYF
NA | NA | TRBJ2-3 | TRBV24-1 | TGTGCCACCAGTGATTCGCAAGGGCGGGCGCAGTATTTT | CATSDSQGRAQYF